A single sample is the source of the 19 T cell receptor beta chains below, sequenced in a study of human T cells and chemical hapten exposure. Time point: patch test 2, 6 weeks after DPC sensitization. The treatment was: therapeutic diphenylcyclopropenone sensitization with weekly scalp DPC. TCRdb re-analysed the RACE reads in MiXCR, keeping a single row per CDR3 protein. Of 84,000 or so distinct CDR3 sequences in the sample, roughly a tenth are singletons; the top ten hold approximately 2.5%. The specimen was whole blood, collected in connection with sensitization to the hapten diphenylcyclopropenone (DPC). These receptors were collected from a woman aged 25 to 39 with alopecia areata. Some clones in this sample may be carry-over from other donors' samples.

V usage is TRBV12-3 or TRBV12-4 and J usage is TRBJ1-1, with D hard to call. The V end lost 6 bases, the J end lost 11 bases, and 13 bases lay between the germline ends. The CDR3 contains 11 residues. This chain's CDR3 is CASRVDMRAFF. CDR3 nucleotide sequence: TGTGCCAGCAGGGTCGACATGCGGGCTTTCTTT.

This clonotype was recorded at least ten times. CDR3 residues: CATSDSRQGFMNTEAFF. CDR3 nucleotides: TGTGCCACCAGTGATTCGAGGCAGGGATTCATGAACACTGAAGCTTTCTTT. The rearrangement joins TRBV24-1 to TRBJ1-1; a possible D gene is TRBD1 (5 bases). The V gene's germline CDR1 is KGHDR and CDR2 SFDVKD. This CDR3 comprises 17 residues. V was pared by 2 bases and J by 0 bases, with 15 bases between.

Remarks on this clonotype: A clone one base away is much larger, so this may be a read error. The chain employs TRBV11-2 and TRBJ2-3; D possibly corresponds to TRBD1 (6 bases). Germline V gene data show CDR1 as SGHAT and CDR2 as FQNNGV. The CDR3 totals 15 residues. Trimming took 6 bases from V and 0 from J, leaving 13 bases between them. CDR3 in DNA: TGTGCCAGCAGGAAGCCGGGACACAGCACAGATACGCAGTATTTT. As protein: CASRKPGHSTDTQYF.

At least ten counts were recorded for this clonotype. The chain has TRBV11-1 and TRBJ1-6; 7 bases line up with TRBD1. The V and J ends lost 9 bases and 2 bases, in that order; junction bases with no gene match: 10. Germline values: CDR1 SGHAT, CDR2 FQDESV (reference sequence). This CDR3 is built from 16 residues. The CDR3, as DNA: TGTGCCAGTAGACAGGGTCGAGTAACCTATAATTCACCCCTCCACTTT. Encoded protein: CASRQGRVTYNSPLHF. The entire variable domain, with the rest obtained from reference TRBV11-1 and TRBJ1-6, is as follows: EAEVAQSPRYKITEKSQAVAFWCDPISGHATLYWYRQILGQGPELLVQFQDESVVDDSQLPKDRFSAERLKGVDSTLKIQPAELGDSAMYLCASRQGRVTYNSPLHFGNGTRLTVT.

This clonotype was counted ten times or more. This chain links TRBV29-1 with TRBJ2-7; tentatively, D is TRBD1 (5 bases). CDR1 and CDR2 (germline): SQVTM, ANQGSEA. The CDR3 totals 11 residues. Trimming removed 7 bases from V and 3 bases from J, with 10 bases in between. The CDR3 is CSAVRGYEQYF. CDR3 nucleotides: TGCAGCGCAGTAAGGGGCTACGAGCAGTACTTC.

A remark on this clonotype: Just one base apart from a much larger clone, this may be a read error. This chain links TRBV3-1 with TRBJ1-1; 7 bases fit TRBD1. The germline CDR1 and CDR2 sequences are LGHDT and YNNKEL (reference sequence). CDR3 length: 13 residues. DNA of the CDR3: TGTGCCAGCGGCCAGTCAGACAGGGTTGGAGCTTTCTTT. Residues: CASGQSDRVGAFF.

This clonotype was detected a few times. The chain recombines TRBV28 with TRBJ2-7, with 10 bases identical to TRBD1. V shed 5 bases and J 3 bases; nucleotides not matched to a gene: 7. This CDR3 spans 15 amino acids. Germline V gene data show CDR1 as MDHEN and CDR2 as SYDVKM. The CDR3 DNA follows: TGTGCCAGCAGTAGGGAGGGACAGGGGAACTACGAGCAGTACTTC. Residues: CASSREGQGNYEQYF.

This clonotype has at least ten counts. CDR3 sequence (DNA): TGTGCCAGCAGTTACGATCAGGGTCTTAGGGGCAATCAGCCCCAGCATTTT. Amino acids: CASSYDQGLRGNQPQHF. The chain uses TRBV6-6 and TRBJ1-5; D possibly corresponds to TRBD1 (5 bases). The V end was cut by 2 bases, the J end by 2 bases, with 16 bases between. This CDR3 is 17 amino acids long. Germline V lookup: CDR1 MNHNY, CDR2 SVGAGI (reference sequence).

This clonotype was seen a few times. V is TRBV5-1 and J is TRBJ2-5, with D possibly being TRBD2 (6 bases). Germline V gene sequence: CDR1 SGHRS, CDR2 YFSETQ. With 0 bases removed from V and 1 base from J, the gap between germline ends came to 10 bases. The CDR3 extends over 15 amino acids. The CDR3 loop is CASSLARGLQETQYF. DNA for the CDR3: TGCGCCAGCAGCTTGGCCCGGGGACTCCAAGAGACCCAGTACTTC.

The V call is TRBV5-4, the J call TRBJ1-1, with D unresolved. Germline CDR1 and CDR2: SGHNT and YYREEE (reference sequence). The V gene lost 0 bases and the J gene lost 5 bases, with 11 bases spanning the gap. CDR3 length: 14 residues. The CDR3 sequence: CASSLGVITTEAFF. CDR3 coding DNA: TGTGCCAGCAGCTTGGGGGTTATAACAACTGAAGCTTTCTTT.

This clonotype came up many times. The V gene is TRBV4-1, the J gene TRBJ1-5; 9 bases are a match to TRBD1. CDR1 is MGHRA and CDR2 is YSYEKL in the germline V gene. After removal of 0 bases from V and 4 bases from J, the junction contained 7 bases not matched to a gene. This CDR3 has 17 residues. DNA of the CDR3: TGCGCCAGCAGCCAAGAGGCTGGAGGACAGGGGAATCAGCCCCAGCATTTT. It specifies CASSQEAGGQGNQPQHF.

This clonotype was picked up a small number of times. In DNA, the CDR3 is TGCGCCAGCAGCTTGGCCCTCGGAGACGACTACGAGCAGTACTTC. Translated: CASSLALGDDYEQYF. This rearrangement joins TRBV5-1 to TRBJ2-7; no definite D call. The CDR3 is made up of 15 amino acids. Germline V CDR1 and CDR2: SGHRS, YFSETQ. V lost 0 bases and J 3 bases, leaving 13 bases between the germline ends. Full variable domain (missing parts from reference TRBV5-1 and TRBJ2-7): KAGVTQTPRYLIKTRGQQVTLSCSPISGHRSVSWYQQTPGQGLQFLFEYFSETQRNKGNFPGRFSGRQFSNSRSEMNVSTLELGDSALYLCASSLALGDDYEQYFGPGTRLTVT.

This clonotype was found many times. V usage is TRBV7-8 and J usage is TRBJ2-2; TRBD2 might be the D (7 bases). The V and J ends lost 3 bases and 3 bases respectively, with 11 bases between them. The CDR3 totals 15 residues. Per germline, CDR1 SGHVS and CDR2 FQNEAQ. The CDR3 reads CASSLRGQYTGELFF. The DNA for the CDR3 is TGTGCCAGCAGCTTGCGGGGGCAATACACCGGGGAGCTGTTTTTT.

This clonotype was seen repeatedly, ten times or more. CDR3 in DNA: TGCGCCAGCAGCCAAGATATAAGACAGGGGCTCCTCTATGGCTACACCTTC. Translation: CASSQDIRQGLLYGYTF. The chain combines TRBV4-3 with TRBJ1-2, with 8 bases that match TRBD1. CDR1 is LGHNA and CDR2 is YSLEER in the germline V gene. V lost 0 bases and J lost 4; bases outside the gene matches: 10. The CDR3 consists of 17 residues.

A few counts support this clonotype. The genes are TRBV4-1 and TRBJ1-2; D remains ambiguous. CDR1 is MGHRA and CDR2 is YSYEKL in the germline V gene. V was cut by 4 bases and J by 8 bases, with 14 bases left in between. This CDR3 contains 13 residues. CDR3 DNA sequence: TGCGCCAGCAGCCGACAATCCGCGGCCGGCTACACCTTC. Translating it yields CASSRQSAAGYTF.

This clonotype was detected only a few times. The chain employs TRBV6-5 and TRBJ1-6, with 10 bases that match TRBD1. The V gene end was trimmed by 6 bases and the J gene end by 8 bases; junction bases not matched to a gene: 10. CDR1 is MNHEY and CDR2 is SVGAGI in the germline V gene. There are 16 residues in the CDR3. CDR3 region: CASSQRTGTGDSPLHF. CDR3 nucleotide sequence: TGTGCCAGCAGCCAGAGGACCGGGACAGGGGATTCACCCCTCCACTTT.

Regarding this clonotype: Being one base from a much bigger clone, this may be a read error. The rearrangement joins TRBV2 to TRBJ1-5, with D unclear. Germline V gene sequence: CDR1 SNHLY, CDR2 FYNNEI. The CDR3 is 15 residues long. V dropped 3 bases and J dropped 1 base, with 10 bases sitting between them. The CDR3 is CASSDEAGSNQPQHF. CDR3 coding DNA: TGTGCCAGCAGTGATGAGGCGGGGAGCAATCAGCCCCAGCATTTT.

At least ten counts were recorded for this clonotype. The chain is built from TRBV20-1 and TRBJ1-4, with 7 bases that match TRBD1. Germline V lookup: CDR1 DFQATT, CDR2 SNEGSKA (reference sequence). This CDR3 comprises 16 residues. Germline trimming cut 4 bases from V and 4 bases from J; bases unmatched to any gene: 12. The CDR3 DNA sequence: TGCAGTGCTATTAACTCCGGGACAGCATTTAATGAAAAACTGTTTTTT. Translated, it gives CSAINSGTAFNEKLFF.

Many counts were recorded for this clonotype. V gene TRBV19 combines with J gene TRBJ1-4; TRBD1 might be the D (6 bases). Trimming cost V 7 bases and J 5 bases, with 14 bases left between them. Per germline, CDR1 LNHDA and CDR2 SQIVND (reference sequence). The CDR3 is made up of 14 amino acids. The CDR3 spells CASMPRGANEKLFF. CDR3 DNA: TGTGCCAGTATGCCTAGGGGGGCGAATGAAAAACTGTTTTTT. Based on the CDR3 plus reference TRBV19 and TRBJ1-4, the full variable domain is DGGITQSPKYLFRKEGQNVTLSCEQNLNHDAMYWYRQDPGQGLRLIYYSQIVNDFQKGDIAEGYSVSREKKESFPLTVTSAQKNPTAFYLCASMPRGANEKLFFGSGTQLSVL.